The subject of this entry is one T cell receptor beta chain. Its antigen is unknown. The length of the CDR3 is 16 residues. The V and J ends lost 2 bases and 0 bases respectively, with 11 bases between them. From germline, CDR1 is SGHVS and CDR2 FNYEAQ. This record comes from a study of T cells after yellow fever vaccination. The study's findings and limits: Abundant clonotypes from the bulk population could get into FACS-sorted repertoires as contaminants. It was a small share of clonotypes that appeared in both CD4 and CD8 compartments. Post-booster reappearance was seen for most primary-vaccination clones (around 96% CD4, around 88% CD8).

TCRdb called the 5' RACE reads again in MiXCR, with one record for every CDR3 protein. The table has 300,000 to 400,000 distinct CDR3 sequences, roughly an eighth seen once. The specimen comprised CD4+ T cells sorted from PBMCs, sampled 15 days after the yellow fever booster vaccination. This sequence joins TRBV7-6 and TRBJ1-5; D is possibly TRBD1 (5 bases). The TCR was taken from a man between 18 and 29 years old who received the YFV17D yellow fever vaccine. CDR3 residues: CASSLWAGNSNQPQHF. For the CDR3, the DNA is TGTGCCAGCAGCTTATGGGCAGGGAATAGCAATCAGCCCCAGCATTTT.